This TCR beta chain derives from a study of PD-L1 blockade in urothelial cancer. Study-level information: Bladder-origin urothelial cancer in males covered twenty-five of 29 patients. Blood-derived samples held a median about 150,000 T cells. Analysis of the blood was performed 3 weeks (second dose) and 6 weeks after treatment start.

To note about this clone: This same CDR3 is encoded by further DNA sequences in the sample.

The CDR3 is 16 amino acids. With V trimmed by 2 bases and J by 1 base, 1 base remained unmatched. Germline V gene sequence: CDR1 SGHRS, CDR2 YFSETQ. Indicated time point: peripheral blood 6 weeks after treatment start. Synthetically made TCR analog templates were put into each PCR as spikes. Sequenced by immunoSEQ multiplex PCR; TCRdb stores in-frame clones only, minus some. Of some 110,000 clones listed, around 90% are singletons. The source of this sequence is a man aged 55-75 years with urothelial cancer. The starting material was PBMCs, obtained around atezolizumab (anti-PD-L1) treatment. This sequence joins TRBV5-1 and TRBJ2-1; TRBD2 matches 12 bases. This chain's CDR3 is CASSLLAGGSYNEQFF. The DNA of the CDR3 is TGCGCCAGCAGCTTACTAGCGGGGGGTTCCTACAATGAGCAGTTCTTC. The variable domain in full, with the rest retrieved from reference TRBV5-1 and TRBJ2-1, is KAGVTQTPRYLIKTRGQQVTLSCSPISGHRSVSWYQQTPGQGLQFLFEYFSETQRNKGNFPGRFSGRQFSNSRSEMNVSTLELGDSALYLCASSLLAGGSYNEQFFGPGTRLTVL.